The present entry profiles one T cell receptor (beta chain) with its context. Its antigen specificity is not known. With a much larger clone just one base away, this may be a read error. The data were obtained in a study of tumor-infiltrating lymphocytes in primary liver carcinoma (TCRdb year 2017). Study-wide context: Of the five patients (three men and two women, aged 30 to 69 years), four had hepatocellular carcinoma and one had combined HCC and intrahepatic cholangiocarcinoma. The five patients had tumors staged T1-T3 N0M0, with maximum diameters ranging from roughly 4 to 10 cm. Each sample produced about 3.5 to 7.5 million productive TCRbeta reads, and read depth showed no significant difference between tissue types. TCRbeta repertoire sequencing, expression microarrays and whole-exome sequencing were combined in the study across five regions of each liver tumor, with adjacent normal tissue and blood also included. A total of 35 or so specimens from 5 patients, comprising some 25 tumor regions, 5 adjacent noncancerous liver tissues and 5 peripheral blood samples, were covered by TCRbeta repertoire sequencing. To link TCRbeta repertoire diversity to the local molecular phenotype, the roughly 24 tumor region samples were profiled with Agilent mRNA microarrays. Repertoires from technical replicates were highly reproducible, with mean shared-clone rates roughly 0.87 and correlation coefficients above 0.95.

General findings and caveats noted by the study authors: With just a few patients in the study, the authors point out that the findings should be validated in a larger study. A significantly larger repertoire fraction was made up by the top 250 clones in tumors than in blood (p = 0.039). Because only the TCR beta chain was sequenced and unpaired alpha chains were not captured, true repertoire diversity is likely underestimated. Just about 8-24% of top clones turned up in all five regions of a tumor, which suggests spatial heterogeneity among tumor-infiltrating T cells. Consistent with antigen-driven expansion, pairs of tumor regions showed higher repertoire overlap (mean roughly 36%) than either tumor-adjacent pairs (about 17%) or tumor-blood pairs (around 14%). Because the samples were bulk and unsorted, CD4+ and CD8+ T cell repertoires could not be compared.

A constant-region primer and ProtoScript II reverse transcriptase were used to reverse-transcribe TCRbeta-specific cDNA from approximately 500 ng total RNA. TCRbeta libraries were built with three nested multiplex PCR rounds, a slightly modified ARM-PCR procedure. Each of the first two PCR rounds ran for around 11 cycles using multiplex TRBV1-TRBV30 forward primers together with a Cbeta reverse primer. A final 25-cycle PCR with Deep VentR polymerase added sample barcodes and Illumina adapters. Before sequencing, amplicons of 200-500 bp were purified from gel using a QIAquick gel extraction kit. An Illumina HiSeq 2500 was used to sequence the TCRbeta amplicons with 250-bp paired-end reads. The original pipeline was this. Quality trimming of reads was performed with Trimmomatic v0.33, and paired reads were merged with FLASH v1.2.11 so that full CDR3 sequences could be recovered. V, D and J germline segments were assigned to the rearranged TCRbeta sequences using MiGEC v1.2.1b. Clonotype statistics, along with Shannon-Wiener diversity indices, were calculated using VDJtools v1.0.0. To cut down on sampling bias, every analysis after diversity analysis relied on just the 250 most abundant clonotypes from each sample. Using fastp at Q25 and MiXCR, TCRdb reprocessed the public reads and kept productive beta chains. Duplicate CDR3 protein sequences are folded into a single record with the most common DNA and genes. TCRdb assigned the V and J calls; the authors' analysis was not used. This sample holds 48,000 or so distinct CDR3 sequences; around three quarters were observed only once. Clones ranked in the top ten supply roughly a quarter of the sample.

CDR1 SGHVS and CDR2 FQNEAQ were looked up in the germline V gene. Counted from cysteine to phenylalanine, this CDR3 has 14 amino acids. Kept here is only the CDR3 DNA, which spans 42 bases and is read in frame from base 1. Without any cell sorting, total RNA and DNA were extracted together from about 20-30 mg of bulk tissue using the AllPrep DNA/RNA mini kit. Between November 2015 and March 2016, roughly 5 patients in China with histopathologically diagnosed primary liver carcinoma had their tumors surgically resected. At the time of sampling, the patients were treatment-naive and had chronic HBV infection. Five spatially separated regions were sampled per tumor: superior, inferior, left-lateral and right-lateral poles, plus the tumor centre. Histology showed that every tumor sample contained more than 85% viable tumor cells. Fresh tumor and adjacent tissue pieces were bisected, with one half stored in RNAlater at -80 degrees C and the other half sent for histology.

This chain is built from TRBV7-8 and TRBJ2-5, with 7 bases matching TRBD2. The sample consisted of liver tumor tissue from sampling region 3. Interpreted using the paper, the cell subset or site label stands for: tumor region T3, left-lateral pole. The TCR originated in a man aged 35 to 55 with primary liver carcinoma and hepatitis B virus infection. The nucleotide sequence reads TGTGCCAGCAGCTTAGCGGGACTACGAGAGGCCCAGTACTTC. Its protein product is CASSLAGLREAQYF.